The 30 T cell receptor beta chains reported below all come from one sample, sequenced in a study of cytomegalovirus exposure and HLA in healthy donors. The study ran its PCR with 60 Vbeta and 13 Jbeta primers. Assay: immunoSEQ multiplex PCR; the TCRdb copy retains only in-frame clones and omits some. The top ten clones hold 15% to 20% of a sample with approximately 75,000 clones, more than 65% of them seen once. The sequenced sample consisted of PBMCs. The receptors shown here come from a man between 65 and 85 years old in good health and CMV-seropositive.

The DNA for the CDR3 is TGTGCCAGCAGCTTTGGACAGGGGAATTCACCCCTCCACTTT. Translating gives CASSFGQGNSPLHF. The chain has TRBV13 and TRBJ1-6, with TRBD1 identical over 9 bases. The CDR3 spans 14 residues. Germline V CDR1 and CDR2: PRHDT, FYEKMQ (reference sequence). With V trimmed by 3 bases and J by 7 bases, 1 base remained unmatched.

The chain uses TRBV5-1 and TRBJ2-5; 7 bases agree with TRBD1. V was clipped by 5 bases and J by 1 base; unmatched bases: 5. Per the germline V gene, CDR1 is SGHRS and CDR2 is YFSETQ. This CDR3 has 14 amino acids. The CDR3 is CASSFRTGQETQYF. DNA for the CDR3: TGCGCCAGCAGTTTCAGGACAGGCCAAGAGACCCAGTACTTC. Using reference TRBV5-1 and TRBJ2-5 for the parts outside the CDR3, the full variable domain is KAGVTQTPRYLIKTRGQQVTLSCSPISGHRSVSWYQQTPGQGLQFLFEYFSETQRNKGNFPGRFSGRQFSNSRSEMNVSTLELGDSALYLCASSFRTGQETQYFGPGTRLLVL.

J is TRBJ1-6 and V is TRBV6-5; 7 bases are shared with TRBD1. The V gene end was trimmed by 6 bases and the J gene end by 4 bases; junction bases not matched to a gene: 3. This CDR3 is 14 amino acids long. Per the germline V gene, CDR1 is MNHEY and CDR2 is SVGAGI. CDR3 sequence (DNA): TGTGCCAGCAGACGACAGGGATATAATTCACCCCTCCACTTT. Its protein is CASRRQGYNSPLHF.

The chain has TRBV28 and TRBJ2-4; 7 bases agree with TRBD1. The CDR3 covers 15 residues. The germline V gene encodes CDR1 MDHEN and CDR2 SYDVKM. J lost 9 bases, V lost 6 bases, and 14 bases had no gene match. CDR3: CASSRADRDFSIQYF. CDR3 bases: TGTGCCAGCAGCCGGGCCGACAGGGATTTCAGCATTCAGTACTTC.

This chain uses TRBV29-1 with TRBJ2-3, with 11 bases fitting TRBD2. CDR1 is SQVTM and CDR2 is ANQGSEA in the germline V gene. V was clipped by 7 bases and J by 5 bases; unmatched bases: 8. The CDR3 loop spans 14 amino acids. In DNA form, the CDR3 reads TGCAGCGCTAGGGGACTAGCGGTCCGAGATACGCAGTATTTT. The encoded protein is CSARGLAVRDTQYF.

This clone was recorded a few times. J is TRBJ1-2 and V is TRBV10-3; D remains ambiguous. The CDR3 consists of 15 residues. Germline values: CDR1 ENHRY, CDR2 SYGVKD. V shed 4 bases and J shed 6 bases, with 18 bases lying between them. The CDR3 coding sequence is TGTGCCATCAGTGTGGCAAGTGGTGGTGTGGATGGCTACACCTTC. Its protein is CAISVASGGVDGYTF.

This clone was found once. The chain combines TRBV6-5 with TRBJ2-1, with D perhaps matching TRBD2 (5 bases). The length of the CDR3 is 15 residues. Germline V gene data show CDR1 as MNHEY and CDR2 as SVGAGI. V lost 10 bases, J lost 0 bases, and 16 bases lay in between. The CDR3 coding sequence is TGTGCCACCGCGTATTGGAGGAGCTCCTACAATGAGCAGTTCTTC. This sequence encodes CATAYWRSSYNEQFF.

The rearrangement joins TRBV10-1 to TRBJ2-3; 7 bases agree with TRBD1. The CDR3 contains 15 residues. The germline V gene has CDR1 WNHNN and CDR2 SYGVQD (reference sequence). Germline trimming cut 2 bases from V and 5 bases from J; bases unmatched to any gene: 7. CDR3 coding DNA: TGCGCCAGCAGTGAGGTGGGACAGAGGGGAGATACGCAGTATTTT. Its protein product is CASSEVGQRGDTQYF.

V and J are TRBV7-8 and TRBJ2-3, with D unresolved. The CDR3 consists of 14 residues. Trimming cost V 2 bases and J 4 bases, with 10 bases left between them. CDR1 and CDR2 (germline): SGHVS, FQNEAQ. CDR3 sequence: CASSLQVTSDTQYF. The CDR3 nucleotides read TGTGCCAGCAGCTTACAGGTTACCTCAGATACGCAGTATTTT.

The chain couples TRBV5-1 to TRBJ2-7, with 7 bases aligning to TRBD2. The V gene end was trimmed by 1 base and the J gene end by 5 bases; junction bases not matched to a gene: 6. CDR1 and CDR2 from the germline V gene are SGHRS and YFSETQ. This CDR3 region has 14 residues. CDR3 sequence (DNA): TGCGCCAGCAGCTTGTTGGCGGGAGACCACGAGCAGTACTTC. Encoded protein: CASSLLAGDHEQYF.

The chain links TRBV28 to TRBJ1-5; D possibly corresponds to TRBD1 (5 bases). CDR3 length: 13 amino acids. The germline gives CDR1 MDHEN, CDR2 SYDVKM. Trimming cost V 6 bases and J 6 bases, with 12 bases left between them. CDR3 amino acids: CASRPLGVQPQHF. CDR3 DNA: TGTGCCAGCAGACCGCTAGGGGTTCAGCCCCAGCATTTT. Full variable domain (rest looked up from reference TRBV28 and TRBJ1-5): DVKVTQSSRYLVKRTGEKVFLECVQDMDHENMFWYRQDPGLGLRLIYFSYDVKMKEKGDIPEGYSVSREKKERFSLILESASTNQTSMYLCASRPLGVQPQHFGDGTRLSIL.

Note on this clone: Since the CDR3 does not end with the conserved phenylalanine or tryptophan, this likely comes from a read error. This chain connects TRBV29-1 to TRBJ2-7, with TRBD1 identical over 8 bases. CDR3 length: 14 amino acids. Germline values: CDR1 SQVTM, CDR2 ANQGSEA. V dropped 4 bases and J dropped 4; count of bases not matched to a gene: 9. The CDR3 here is CSVVGMGQVYEQYL. The CDR3 nucleotides read TGCAGCGTTGTGGGTATGGGACAGGTTTACGAGCAGTACCTC.

The rearrangement joins TRBV10-3 to TRBJ2-3; 9 nucleotides line up with TRBD2. J was trimmed by 3 bases and V by 2 bases; bases with no gene match: 3. Germline CDR1 is ENHRY and CDR2 is SYGVKD. This CDR3 spans 15 amino acids. The CDR3, as DNA: TGTGCCATCAGTGAGATTCTAGCGGGGACAGATACGCAGTATTTT. It translates to CAISEILAGTDTQYF.

The chain combines TRBV6-1 with TRBJ1-5; 7 nucleotides match TRBD1. Germline V gives CDR1 MNHNS, CDR2 SASEGT. CDR3 length: 15 residues. V trimming: 6 bases; J trimming: 0 bases; junction bases outside the gene matches: 5. The CDR3 DNA follows: TGTGCCAGCAGGGACAGGAATAATAGCAATCAGCCCCAGCATTTT. As protein: CASRDRNNSNQPQHF.

V is TRBV13 and J is TRBJ2-7; D is perhaps TRBD2 (5 bases). Deletions cut 5 bases from V and 3 bases from J, with 14 bases between. CDR1 and CDR2 from the germline V gene are PRHDT and FYEKMQ (reference sequence). This CDR3 spans 14 amino acids. CDR3 sequence (DNA): TGTGCCAGCAGCGCCGAGGGCGTTCGCTACGAGCAGTACTTC. Encoded protein: CASSAEGVRYEQYF. Drawing the rest from reference TRBV13 and TRBJ2-7, the complete variable domain is AAGVIQSPRHLIKEKRETATLKCYPIPRHDTVYWYQQGPGQDPQFLISFYEKMQSDKGSIPDRFSAQQFSDYHSELNMSSLELGDSALYFCASSAEGVRYEQYFGPGTRLTVT.

This clone was seen only once. The chain employs TRBV6-5 and TRBJ2-1; 9 nucleotides line up with TRBD2. There are 16 residues in the CDR3. V lost 4 bases, J lost 6 bases, and 10 bases stayed unmatched. The germline V gene encodes CDR1 MNHEY and CDR2 SVGAGI. DNA of the CDR3: TGTGCCAGCAGTTCCGAGGCGGGAGGGCCCTTCAATGAGCAGTTCTTC. Residues: CASSSEAGGPFNEQFF.

The chain uses TRBV15 and TRBJ1-2, with 9 bases fitting TRBD1. From germline, CDR1 is LNHNV and CDR2 YYDKDF (reference sequence). The CDR3 is 14 residues long. J was trimmed by 7 bases and V by 4 bases; bases with no gene match: 7. The CDR3 DNA follows: TGTGCCACCAGCAATCTACAGGGGGCAGGTGGCTACACCTTC. Encoded protein: CATSNLQGAGGYTF.

This clone was observed a handful of times. The V and J genes are TRBV6-1 and TRBJ2-1; D gene ambiguous. The CDR3 length is 13 residues. V gave up 7 bases and J gave up 8 bases, with 15 bases separating them. CDR1 and CDR2 (germline): MNHNS, SASEGT. The CDR3 is CASISVPNYEQFF. Written as DNA, the CDR3 is TGTGCCAGCATCAGCGTGCCGAACTATGAGCAGTTCTTC.

V is TRBV5-3 and J is TRBJ1-2, with 8 bases lining up with TRBD1. TRBV5-3 is filed as an ORF, its function uncertain. This CDR3 comprises 18 residues. Germline trimming cut 0 bases from V and 6 bases from J; bases unmatched to any gene: 16. The CDR3 region is CARSLARTGPRINDGYTF. The CDR3 DNA reads TGTGCCAGAAGCTTGGCCAGGACAGGGCCTCGGATAAACGATGGCTACACCTTC.

V is TRBV27 and J is TRBJ1-6; 7 positions match TRBD1. The germline gives CDR1 MNHEY, CDR2 SMNVEV (reference sequence). The V gene end was trimmed by 5 bases and the J gene end by 11 bases; junction bases not matched to a gene: 9. This CDR3 spans 14 amino acids. The CDR3 region is CASSVNRGSAPLHF. DNA for the CDR3: TGTGCCAGCAGTGTCAACAGGGGATCGGCACCCCTCCACTTT.

The chain has TRBV18 and TRBJ2-7; D is undetermined. The germline CDR1 and CDR2 sequences are KGHSH and LQKENI. The CDR3 spans 12 residues. Trimming left V 3 bases short and J 3 bases short, with 6 bases between. CDR3 nucleotide sequence: TGTGCCAGCTCACCGGTCAGCTACGAGCAGTACTTC. Translating it yields CASSPVSYEQYF.

The chain couples TRBV30 to TRBJ2-7, with 7 bases identical to TRBD2. Unmatched junction bases numbered 7, after V lost 0 bases and J lost 2 bases. CDR1 is GTSNPN and CDR2 is SVGIG in the germline V gene (reference sequence). The CDR3 has 15 amino acids. This CDR3 is CAWSVRGGRAYEQYF. The CDR3 DNA reads as TGTGCCTGGAGTGTACGTGGCGGGAGAGCCTACGAGCAGTACTTC.

V and J are TRBV6-5 and TRBJ2-3; no definite D call. There are 16 residues in the CDR3. The germline V gene has CDR1 MNHEY and CDR2 SVGAGI. Trimming removed 0 bases from V and 2 bases from J, with 12 bases in between. Here the CDR3 reads CASSYSTLKYTDTQYF. The CDR3 DNA reads TGTGCCAGCAGTTACTCGACACTTAAATACACAGATACGCAGTATTTT.

This chain links TRBV10-3 with TRBJ1-1; TRBD1 matches 8 bases. There are 15 residues in the CDR3. Trimming cost V 3 bases and J 2 bases; bases outside gene matches: 5. Germline CDR1 and CDR2: ENHRY and SYGVKD. DNA of the CDR3: TGTGCCATCAGTGAATACGACAGGGGAAACACTGAAGCTTTCTTT. The encoded protein is CAISEYDRGNTEAFF.

This clone was counted between two and nine times. The gene calls are TRBV9 and TRBJ2-1, with TRBD2 matching 10 bases. Germline V gene sequence: CDR1 SGDLS, CDR2 YYNGEE. The V segment lost 0 bases and the J segment 14 bases; nucleotides outside the gene matches: 8. CDR3 size: 14 residues. CDR3 DNA: TGTGCCAGCAGCGTAGCCGTAGCGGGAGGTCCTAAGTTCTTC. It codes for CASSVAVAGGPKFF.

V usage is TRBV28 and J usage is TRBJ2-7; D may be TRBD1 (5 bases). V dropped 5 bases and J dropped 4 bases, with 18 bases sitting between them. CDR1 and CDR2 from the germline V gene are MDHEN and SYDVKM. The CDR3 sequence is 15 residues long. CDR3 sequence: CASSGASSESYEQYF. In DNA, the CDR3 is TGTGCCAGCAGTGGGGCCAGCTCAGAGTCATACGAGCAGTACTTC.

V gene TRBV28 combines with J gene TRBJ2-7; TRBD1 might be the D (6 bases). Germline V gene lookup returns CDR1 MDHEN and CDR2 SYDVKM. The V end lost 5 bases, the J end lost 4 bases, and 12 bases lay between the germline ends. This CDR3 is 13 amino acids long. The chain's CDR3 is CASSPYRAYEQYF. The CDR3 DNA reads TGTGCCAGCAGTCCCTACAGGGCGTACGAGCAGTACTTC.

This clone appeared a single time. V and J are TRBV9 and TRBJ2-1; 9 bases match TRBD1. Germline CDR1 and CDR2: SGDLS and YYNGEE. CDR3 length: 14 residues. The V segment lost 3 bases and the J segment 4 bases; nucleotides outside the gene matches: 2. CDR3 sequence reads: CASSAGTGYNEQFF. The CDR3 DNA follows: TGTGCCAGCAGCGCCGGGACAGGGTACAATGAGCAGTTCTTC. The full variable domain, in which reference TRBV9 and TRBJ2-1 provide the parts outside the CDR3, is DSGVTQTPKHLITATGQRVTLRCSPRSGDLSVYWYQQSLDQGLQFLIQYYNGEERAKGNILERFSAQQFPDLHSELNLSSLELGDSALYFCASSAGTGYNEQFFGPGTRLTVL.

The J gene is TRBJ2-5, the V gene TRBV11-2; 16 nucleotides agree with TRBD2. Unmatched junction bases numbered 7, after V lost 1 base and J lost 5 bases. The CDR3 is 18 residues long. Germline CDR1 SGHAT, CDR2 FQNNGV. The CDR3 here is CASSLARGLAGGGETQYF. CDR3 bases: TGTGCCAGCAGCTTAGCTCGGGGACTAGCGGGAGGGGGGGAGACCCAGTACTTC.

The J gene is TRBJ2-1, the V gene TRBV7-2; TRBD1 aligns across 7 bases. V lost 7 bases, J lost 6 bases, and 12 bases stayed unmatched. Germline V gene data show CDR1 as SGHTA and CDR2 as FQGNSA. The length of the CDR3 is 15 residues. The CDR3 region has the DNA TGTGCCAGCACATCATTACAGGGGCTGGGCAATGAGCAGTTCTTC. Protein sequence: CASTSLQGLGNEQFF.